This T cell receptor (beta chain) derives from a study of blood T cell repertoires in COVID-19. Original data processing: Cell counts per sample came from amplifying reference gene primers. Profiling relied on immunoSEQ multiplex PCR, and the TCRdb table lists in-frame clones only, not all of them. V and J calls and clone size come straight from that table; D and trimming were deduced from the DNA. Of some 160,000 clones listed, around 75% are singletons. Looked up from germline, CDR1 is KGHSH and CDR2 is LQKENI. V shed 0 bases and J shed 5 bases, with 10 bases lying between them. This CDR3 spans 14 amino acids.

This rearrangement joins TRBV18 to TRBJ1-2; D is ambiguous. The TCR sequence derives from a woman at least 80 years old with acute or convalescent COVID-19. The sequenced sample consisted of peripheral blood. CDR3 nucleotide sequence: TGTGCCAGCTCACCACCGGAGGTGGGTTATGGCTACACCTTC. It codes for CASSPPEVGYGYTF.